In this sample, the clone carrying this T cell receptor beta chain turned up a few times. Only in-frame clones appear in the TCRdb table, and some are missing; sequencing was by immunoSEQ multiplex PCR. The sample yields approximately 1,500 clones, about a fifth seen once. The data belong to a study of T cells in localized non-small cell lung cancer. V shed 1 base and J shed 7 bases, with 11 bases lying between them. CDR3 length: 13 residues. The V gene's germline CDR1 is GTSNPN and CDR2 SVGIG (reference sequence). The material sequenced was lung tumor tissue, taken before any cancer treatment. The J gene is TRBJ1-5, the V gene TRBV30; the D is unclear. This TCR was sampled from a male donor older than 55 with stage II squamous cell lung carcinoma. DNA for the CDR3: TGTGCCTGGAGTGGAGGGATAGAGCAGCCCCAGCATTTT. This codes for CAWSGGIEQPQHF.